What follows describes a single T cell receptor beta chain. This record comes from a study of blood T cell repertoires in COVID-19. As handled by the study authors: Estimates of nucleated cell counts were drawn from the amplification of reference gene primers. The method was immunoSEQ multiplex PCR; TCRdb's version includes in-frame clones alone and lacks a portion of them. The V and J calls and the clone size are those of that table, but D and trimming were determined from the DNA. The sample lists over 250,000 clones, about 85% occurring once. The V gene's germline CDR1 is SGHNT and CDR2 YYREEE (reference sequence). The CDR3 is 16 residues long. After removal of 5 bases from V and 8 bases from J, the junction contained 13 bases not matched to a gene.

The sample taken for sequencing was peripheral blood. The sequence derives from a man aged 55 to 70 who had recovered from COVID-19. This rearrangement joins TRBV5-4 to TRBJ2-4, with 10 bases that match TRBD1. The chain's CDR3 is CASSRPGQGIGDIQYF. The CDR3, as DNA: TGTGCCAGCAGTCGCCCGGGACAGGGGATCGGGGACATTCAGTACTTC.